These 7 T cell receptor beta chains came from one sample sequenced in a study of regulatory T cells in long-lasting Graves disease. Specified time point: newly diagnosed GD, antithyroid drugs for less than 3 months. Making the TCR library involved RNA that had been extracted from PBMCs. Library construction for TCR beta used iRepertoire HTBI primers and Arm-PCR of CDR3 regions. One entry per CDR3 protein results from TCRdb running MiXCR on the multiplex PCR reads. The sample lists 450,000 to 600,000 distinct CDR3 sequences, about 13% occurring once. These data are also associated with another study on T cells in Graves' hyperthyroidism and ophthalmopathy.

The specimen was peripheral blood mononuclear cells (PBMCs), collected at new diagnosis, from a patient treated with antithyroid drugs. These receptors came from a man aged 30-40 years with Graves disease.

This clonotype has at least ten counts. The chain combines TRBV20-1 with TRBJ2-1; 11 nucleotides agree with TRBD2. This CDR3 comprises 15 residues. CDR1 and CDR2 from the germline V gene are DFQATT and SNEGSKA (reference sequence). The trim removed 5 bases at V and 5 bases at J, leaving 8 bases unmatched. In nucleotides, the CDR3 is TGCAGTGCTCCTCCGCCGACTAGCGGGGACAATGAGCAGTTCTTC. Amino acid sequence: CSAPPPTSGDNEQFF.

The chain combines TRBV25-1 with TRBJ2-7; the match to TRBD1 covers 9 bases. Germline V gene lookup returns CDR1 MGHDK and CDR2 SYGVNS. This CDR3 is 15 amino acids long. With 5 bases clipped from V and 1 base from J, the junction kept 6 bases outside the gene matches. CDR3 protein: CASSWGQGISYEQYF. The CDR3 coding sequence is TGTGCCAGCAGTTGGGGACAGGGAATTTCCTACGAGCAGTACTTC.

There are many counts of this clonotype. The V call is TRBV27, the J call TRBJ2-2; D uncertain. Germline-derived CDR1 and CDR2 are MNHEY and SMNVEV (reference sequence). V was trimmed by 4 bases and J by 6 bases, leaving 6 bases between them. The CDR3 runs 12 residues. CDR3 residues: CASSYSAGELFF. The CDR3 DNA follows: TGTGCCAGCAGTTACTCTGCCGGGGAGCTGTTTTTT.

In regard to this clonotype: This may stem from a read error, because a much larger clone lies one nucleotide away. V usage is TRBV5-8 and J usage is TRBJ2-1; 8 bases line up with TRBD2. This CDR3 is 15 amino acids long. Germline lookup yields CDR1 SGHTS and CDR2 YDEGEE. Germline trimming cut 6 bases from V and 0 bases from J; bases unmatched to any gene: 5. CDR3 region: CASTTGTSSYNEQFF. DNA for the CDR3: TGTGCCAGCACGACCGGGACTAGCTCCTACAATGAGCAGTTCTTC.

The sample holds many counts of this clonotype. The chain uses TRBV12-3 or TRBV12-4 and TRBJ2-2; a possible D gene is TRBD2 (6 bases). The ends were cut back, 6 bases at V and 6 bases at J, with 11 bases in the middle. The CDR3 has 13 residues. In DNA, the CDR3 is TGTGCCAGCAGAGGAGGGTGGGCCGGGGAGCTGTTTTTT. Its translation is CASRGGWAGELFF.

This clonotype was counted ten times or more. DNA of the CDR3: TGTGCCAGCTATTCTTGGGGCACTGAAGCTTTCTTT. It encodes CASYSWGTEAFF. J is TRBJ1-1 and V is TRBV12-3 or TRBV12-4; D is undetermined. The CDR3 sequence is 12 residues long. V was cut by 8 bases and J by 4 bases, with 11 bases left in between.

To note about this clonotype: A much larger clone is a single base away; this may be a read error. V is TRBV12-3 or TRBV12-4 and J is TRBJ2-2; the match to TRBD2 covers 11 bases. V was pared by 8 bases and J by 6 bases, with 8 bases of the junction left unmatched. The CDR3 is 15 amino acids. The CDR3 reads CASGRTSGSPGELFF. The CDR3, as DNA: TGTGCCAGCGGCCGCACTAGCGGGAGTCCCGGGGAGCTGTTTTTT.